Below, one T cell receptor beta chain is given with its context. Its antigen is undetermined. V was pared by 7 bases and J by 2 bases, with 7 bases of the junction left unmatched. From germline, CDR1 is SNHLY and CDR2 FYNNEI. The CDR3 is 15 residues long. Some clones are missing from TCRdb's copy, which holds only in-frame ones; the method was immunoSEQ multiplex PCR. The sample consists of about 550,000 clones, over 95% of them appearing once. This entry belongs to a study of shared clonotypes between healthy human individuals. Study as a whole: There were three CD4 naive, three CD4 memory, two CD8 naive and one CD8 memory plates per donor. Study-wide points: Sharing across a few donors was seen in approximately 5.2% of naive CD4 clonotypes.

Naive CD8 isolation took CD45RO-negative cells positively selected for CCR7 and excluded terminally differentiated effector memory CD45RA+ cells. The TCR was taken from a woman aged 30 to 39 in good health. The sequenced material came from naive CD8+ T cells sorted from blood. The V gene is TRBV2, the J gene TRBJ2-1; 8 positions match TRBD2. CDR3 sequence reads: CASTRAGEAYNEQFF. In DNA, the CDR3 is TGTGCCAGCACTAGAGCGGGAGAAGCCTACAATGAGCAGTTCTTC.